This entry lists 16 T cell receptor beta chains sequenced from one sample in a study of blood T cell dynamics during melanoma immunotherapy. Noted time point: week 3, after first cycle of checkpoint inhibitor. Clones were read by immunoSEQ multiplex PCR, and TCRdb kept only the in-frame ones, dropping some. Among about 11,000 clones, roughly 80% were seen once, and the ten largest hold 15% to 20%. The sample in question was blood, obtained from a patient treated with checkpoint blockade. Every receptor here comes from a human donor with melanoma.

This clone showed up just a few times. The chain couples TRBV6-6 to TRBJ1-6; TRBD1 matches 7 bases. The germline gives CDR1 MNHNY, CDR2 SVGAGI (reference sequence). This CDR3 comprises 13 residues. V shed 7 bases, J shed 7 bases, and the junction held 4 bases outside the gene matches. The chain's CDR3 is CASNLQGNSPLHF. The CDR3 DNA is TGTGCCAGCAACCTACAGGGGAATTCACCCCTCCACTTT.

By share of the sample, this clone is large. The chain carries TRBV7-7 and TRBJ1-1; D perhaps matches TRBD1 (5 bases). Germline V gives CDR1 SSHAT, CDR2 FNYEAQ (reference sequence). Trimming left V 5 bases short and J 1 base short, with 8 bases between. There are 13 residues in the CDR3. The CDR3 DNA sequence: TGTGCCAGCAGCCAAGACAGGAACACTGAAGCTTTCTTT. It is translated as CASSQDRNTEAFF.

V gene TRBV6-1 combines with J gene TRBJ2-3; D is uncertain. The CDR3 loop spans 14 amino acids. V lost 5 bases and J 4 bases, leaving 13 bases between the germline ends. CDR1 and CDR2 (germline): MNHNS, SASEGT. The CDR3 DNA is TGTGCCAGCAGTCTCGATGTTGATGCAGATACGCAGTATTTT. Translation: CASSLDVDADTQYF.

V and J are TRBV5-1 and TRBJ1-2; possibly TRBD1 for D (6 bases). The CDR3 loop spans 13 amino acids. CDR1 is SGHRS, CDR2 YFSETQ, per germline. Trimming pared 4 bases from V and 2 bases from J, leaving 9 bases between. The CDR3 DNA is TGCGCCAGCAGCCCGGGACACAACTATGGCTACACCTTC. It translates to CASSPGHNYGYTF.

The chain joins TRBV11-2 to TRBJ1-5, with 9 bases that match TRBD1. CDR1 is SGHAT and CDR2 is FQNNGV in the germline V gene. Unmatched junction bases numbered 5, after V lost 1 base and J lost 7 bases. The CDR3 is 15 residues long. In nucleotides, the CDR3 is TGTGCCAGCAGCTTAGGGGACAGGGACGACCAGCCCCAGCATTTT. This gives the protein CASSLGDRDDQPQHF. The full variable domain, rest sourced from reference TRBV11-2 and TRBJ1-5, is EAGVAQSPRYKIIEKRQSVAFWCNPISGHATLYWYQQILGQGPKLLIQFQNNGVVDDSQLPKDRFSAERLKGVDSTLKIQPAKLEDSAVYLCASSLGDRDDQPQHFGDGTRLSIL.

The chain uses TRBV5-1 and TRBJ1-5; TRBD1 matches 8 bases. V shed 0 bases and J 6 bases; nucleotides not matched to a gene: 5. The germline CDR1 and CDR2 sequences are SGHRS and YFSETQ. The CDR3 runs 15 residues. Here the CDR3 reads CASSLDGQGSQPQHF. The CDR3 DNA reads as TGCGCCAGCAGCTTGGATGGACAGGGATCTCAGCCCCAGCATTTT.

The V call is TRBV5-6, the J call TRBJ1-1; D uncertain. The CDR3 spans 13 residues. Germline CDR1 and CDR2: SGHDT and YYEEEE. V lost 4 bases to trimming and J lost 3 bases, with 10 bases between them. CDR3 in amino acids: CASSPHSHTEAFF. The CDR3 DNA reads TGTGCCAGCAGCCCCCATTCCCACACTGAAGCTTTCTTT.

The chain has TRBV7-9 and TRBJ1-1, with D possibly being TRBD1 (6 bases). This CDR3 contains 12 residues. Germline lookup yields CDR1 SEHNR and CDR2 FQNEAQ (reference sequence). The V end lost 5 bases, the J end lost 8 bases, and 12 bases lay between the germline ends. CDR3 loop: CASSPHREEAFF. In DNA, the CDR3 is TGTGCCAGCAGCCCCCACAGGGAGGAAGCTTTCTTT.

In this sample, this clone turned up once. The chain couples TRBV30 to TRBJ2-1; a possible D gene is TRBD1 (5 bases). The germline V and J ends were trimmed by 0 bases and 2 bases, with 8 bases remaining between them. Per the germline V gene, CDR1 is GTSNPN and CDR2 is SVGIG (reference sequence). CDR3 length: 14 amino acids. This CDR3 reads CAWSVGVPYNEQFF. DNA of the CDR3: TGTGCCTGGAGTGTAGGGGTCCCCTACAATGAGCAGTTCTTC.

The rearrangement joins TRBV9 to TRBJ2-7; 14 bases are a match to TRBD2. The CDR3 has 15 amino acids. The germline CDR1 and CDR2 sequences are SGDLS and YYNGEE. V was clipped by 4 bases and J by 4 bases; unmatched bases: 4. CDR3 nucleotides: TGTGCCAGCAGCCCAAGACTAGCGGGGGGGTACGAGCAGTACTTC. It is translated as CASSPRLAGGYEQYF. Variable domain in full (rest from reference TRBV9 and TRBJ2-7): DSGVTQTPKHLITATGQRVTLRCSPRSGDLSVYWYQQSLDQGLQFLIQYYNGEERAKGNILERFSAQQFPDLHSELNLSSLELGDSALYFCASSPRLAGGYEQYFGPGTRLTVT.

The CDR3 region has the DNA TGTGCCAGCAGCCAAGGTCAGGGTCCCTATGGCTACACCTTC. Its translation: CASSQGQGPYGYTF. This rearrangement joins TRBV14 to TRBJ1-2; D perhaps matches TRBD1 (5 bases). Germline-derived CDR1 and CDR2 are SGHDN and FVKESK. V was clipped by 1 base and J by 4 bases, with 10 bases between them. This CDR3 comprises 14 residues.

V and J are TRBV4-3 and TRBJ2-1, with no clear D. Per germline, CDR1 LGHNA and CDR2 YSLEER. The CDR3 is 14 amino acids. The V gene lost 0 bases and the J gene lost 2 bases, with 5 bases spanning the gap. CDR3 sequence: CASSQDATYNEQFF. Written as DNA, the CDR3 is TGCGCCAGCAGCCAAGATGCAACCTACAATGAGCAGTTCTTC.

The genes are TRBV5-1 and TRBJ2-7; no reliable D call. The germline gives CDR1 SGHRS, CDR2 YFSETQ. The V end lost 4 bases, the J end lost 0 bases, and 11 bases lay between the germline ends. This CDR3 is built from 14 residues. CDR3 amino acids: CASSRASSSYEQYF. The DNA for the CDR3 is TGCGCCAGCAGCCGGGCTTCCAGCTCCTACGAGCAGTACTTC.

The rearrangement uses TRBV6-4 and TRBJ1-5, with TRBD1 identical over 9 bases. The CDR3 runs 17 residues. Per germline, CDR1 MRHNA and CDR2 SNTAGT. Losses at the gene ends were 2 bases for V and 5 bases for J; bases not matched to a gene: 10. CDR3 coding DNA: TGTGCCAGCAGTGACCCAAACCGGGACAGGGAGGATCAGCCCCAGCATTTT. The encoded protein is CASSDPNRDREDQPQHF.

CDR3 protein: CASSLGTGSYNEQFF. The CDR3 nucleotides read TGTGCCAGCAGCTTGGGGACAGGGTCCTACAATGAGCAGTTCTTC. The chain carries TRBV5-8 and TRBJ2-1; the match to TRBD1 covers 8 bases. V shed 0 bases, J shed 1 base, and the junction held 0 bases outside the gene matches. The germline CDR1 and CDR2 sequences are SGHTS and YDEGEE. This CDR3 contains 15 residues.

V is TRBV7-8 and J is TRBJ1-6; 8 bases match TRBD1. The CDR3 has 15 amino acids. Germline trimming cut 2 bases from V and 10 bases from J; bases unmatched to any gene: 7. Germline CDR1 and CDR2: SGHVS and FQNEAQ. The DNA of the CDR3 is TGTGCCAGCAGCTTACTGACAGGGGAGGGATCACCCCTCCACTTT. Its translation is CASSLLTGEGSPLHF.